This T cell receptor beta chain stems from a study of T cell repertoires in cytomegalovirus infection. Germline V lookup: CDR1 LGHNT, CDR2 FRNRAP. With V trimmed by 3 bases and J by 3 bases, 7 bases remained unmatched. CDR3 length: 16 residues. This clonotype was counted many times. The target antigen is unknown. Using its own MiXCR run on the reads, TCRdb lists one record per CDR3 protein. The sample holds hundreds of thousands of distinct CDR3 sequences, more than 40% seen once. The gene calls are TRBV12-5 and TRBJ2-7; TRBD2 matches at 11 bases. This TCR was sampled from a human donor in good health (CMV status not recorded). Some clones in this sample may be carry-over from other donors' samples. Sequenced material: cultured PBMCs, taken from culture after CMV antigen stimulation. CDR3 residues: CASGLYLAGGYYEQYF. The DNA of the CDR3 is TGTGCTAGTGGTTTATATCTAGCGGGAGGATACTACGAGCAGTACTTC.